A selection of T cell receptor beta chains follows, all from one sample in a study of cytomegalovirus exposure and HLA in healthy donors. Some clones are missing from TCRdb's copy, which holds only in-frame ones; the method was immunoSEQ multiplex PCR. The sample lists 150,000 to 200,000 clones; around 78% were seen once. Sequencing input: PBMCs. These receptor sequences come from a woman in her twenties or thirties in good health and CMV-seropositive. The conserved cysteine and the conserved F or W are not part of the CDR3 here. The D gene is left open where the match is weak.

TRBV6-5 . ASSSTVVVETQY
TRBV4-3 . ASSQATGATYGYT
TRBV25-1 TRBD1 ASSRGQGTLGYGYT
TRBV4-3 TRBD2 ASSQEGGRTGELF
TRBV28 . ASSLSNEQF
TRBV18 . ASSPNSNTIY
TRBV18 . ASSPRAGKAF
TRBV27 . ASSLFRGIRVNTEAF
TRBV9 TRBD1 ASSPTGTYNEQF
TRBV14 . ASSQDIHNPYEQY
TRBV6-6 TRBD1 ASSYVTGGEETQY
TRBV19 TRBD1 ASSIYGTGQPDTQY
TRBV18 . ASSPDTHRGLAY
TRBV7-9 . ASSPQGRTMNTEAF
TRBV7-6 TRBD2 ASSPGLAGGPEGEQY
TRBV28 TRBD2 ASSLGLAGGSKVEQY
TRBV4-3 TRBD1 ASSQGGQGRGETQY
TRBV5-4 . ASSPAGGPKYNEQF
TRBV6-6 . ASSYPPGGWIQY
TRBV10-2 TRBD2 ASGGTSGKMDTQY
TRBV7-2 TRBD2 ASSRPRLADNTGELF
TRBV6-5 . ASRNLGGSYNEQF
TRBV9 TRBD1 ASNLGKGANDYGYT
TRBV9 . ASSVAPGTYEQY
TRBV19 TRBD1 ASSAGTGLTEAF
TRBV5-1 TRBD2 ASKAGGLETQY
TRBV6-1 TRBD2 ASSSVSGDYEQF
TRBV11-3 . ASSKQGYTEAF
TRBV5-1 TRBD2 ASSLALAGSYEQY
TRBV29-1 . SVAGIGGYT
TRBV6-5 . ASSYTQGTEAF
TRBV9 TRBD1 ASSVDGTGNYGYT
TRBV18 TRBD1 ASSPYRGGEQY